This T cell receptor (beta chain) originates from a study of cytomegalovirus exposure and HLA in healthy donors. Study-wide context: The early release's HLA-typed donors yielded 70 million to 85 million unique TCRs. Study-level findings and limits: Further analysis, carried out later, found HLA-associated TCR beta chains more clonally expanded than equally common other chains. Links to common viral pathogens appeared, in a later analysis, for several of the most significant clusters.

A note on this clone: The antigen remains unidentified.

Amplification used 60 Vbeta primers and 13 Jbeta primers. Measured with immunoSEQ multiplex PCR; TCRdb has only the in-frame clones, and not every one. The sample has approximately 170,000 clones, around 77% seen once. The V and J ends lost 6 bases and 8 bases respectively, with 13 bases between them. The CDR3 extends over 11 amino acids. The V gene's germline CDR1 is DFQATT and CDR2 SNEGSKA (reference sequence). What was sequenced was PBMCs. The V and J genes are TRBV20-1 and TRBJ1-1; weak D call: TRBD1 (5 bases). This TCR was recovered from a man in his forties in good health and CMV-seronegative. CDR3 coding DNA: TGCAGTGCCCCGAGACAGAGCGAAGCTTTCTTT. It yields the protein CSAPRQSEAFF.